Sequencing of this T cell receptor (beta chain) was carried out in a study of CD8 T cells in Susac syndrome. Study overall: When blood was drawn, patients with Susac syndrome were on intravenous immunoglobulin alone, on corticosteroids, or therapy-naive.

With 9 bases removed from V and 0 bases from J, the gap between germline ends came to 12 bases. In germline, CDR1 is LNHDA, CDR2 SQIVND (reference sequence). The CDR3 spans 15 residues. Regarding the study as a whole: In Susac syndrome, CD4+ T cell repertoires lacked any clonal expansion.

With regard to this clonotype: The antigen remains unidentified.

The RNA, roughly 0.5 to 1 ug, was put through reverse transcription using random hexamers. Amplification of the TCR beta CDR3 was carried out by immunoSEQ multiplex PCR, which spanned a total of 54 Vbeta and 13 Jbeta segments. Each CDR3 protein gets one entry after TCRdb re-called the immunoSEQ multiplex PCR reads with MiXCR. The repertoire holds more than 100,000 distinct CDR3 sequences, over 95% seen once, with less than 0.15% in the top ten. The sequenced sample was CD4+ T cells from PBMCs. The chain is built from TRBV19 and TRBJ2-6; D remains ambiguous. This clonotype was obtained from a human donor with Susac syndrome. The CDR3 bases are TGTGCCAGCCAAAGACTGTTCTCTGGGGCCAACGTCCTGACTTTC. It codes for CASQRLFSGANVLTF.